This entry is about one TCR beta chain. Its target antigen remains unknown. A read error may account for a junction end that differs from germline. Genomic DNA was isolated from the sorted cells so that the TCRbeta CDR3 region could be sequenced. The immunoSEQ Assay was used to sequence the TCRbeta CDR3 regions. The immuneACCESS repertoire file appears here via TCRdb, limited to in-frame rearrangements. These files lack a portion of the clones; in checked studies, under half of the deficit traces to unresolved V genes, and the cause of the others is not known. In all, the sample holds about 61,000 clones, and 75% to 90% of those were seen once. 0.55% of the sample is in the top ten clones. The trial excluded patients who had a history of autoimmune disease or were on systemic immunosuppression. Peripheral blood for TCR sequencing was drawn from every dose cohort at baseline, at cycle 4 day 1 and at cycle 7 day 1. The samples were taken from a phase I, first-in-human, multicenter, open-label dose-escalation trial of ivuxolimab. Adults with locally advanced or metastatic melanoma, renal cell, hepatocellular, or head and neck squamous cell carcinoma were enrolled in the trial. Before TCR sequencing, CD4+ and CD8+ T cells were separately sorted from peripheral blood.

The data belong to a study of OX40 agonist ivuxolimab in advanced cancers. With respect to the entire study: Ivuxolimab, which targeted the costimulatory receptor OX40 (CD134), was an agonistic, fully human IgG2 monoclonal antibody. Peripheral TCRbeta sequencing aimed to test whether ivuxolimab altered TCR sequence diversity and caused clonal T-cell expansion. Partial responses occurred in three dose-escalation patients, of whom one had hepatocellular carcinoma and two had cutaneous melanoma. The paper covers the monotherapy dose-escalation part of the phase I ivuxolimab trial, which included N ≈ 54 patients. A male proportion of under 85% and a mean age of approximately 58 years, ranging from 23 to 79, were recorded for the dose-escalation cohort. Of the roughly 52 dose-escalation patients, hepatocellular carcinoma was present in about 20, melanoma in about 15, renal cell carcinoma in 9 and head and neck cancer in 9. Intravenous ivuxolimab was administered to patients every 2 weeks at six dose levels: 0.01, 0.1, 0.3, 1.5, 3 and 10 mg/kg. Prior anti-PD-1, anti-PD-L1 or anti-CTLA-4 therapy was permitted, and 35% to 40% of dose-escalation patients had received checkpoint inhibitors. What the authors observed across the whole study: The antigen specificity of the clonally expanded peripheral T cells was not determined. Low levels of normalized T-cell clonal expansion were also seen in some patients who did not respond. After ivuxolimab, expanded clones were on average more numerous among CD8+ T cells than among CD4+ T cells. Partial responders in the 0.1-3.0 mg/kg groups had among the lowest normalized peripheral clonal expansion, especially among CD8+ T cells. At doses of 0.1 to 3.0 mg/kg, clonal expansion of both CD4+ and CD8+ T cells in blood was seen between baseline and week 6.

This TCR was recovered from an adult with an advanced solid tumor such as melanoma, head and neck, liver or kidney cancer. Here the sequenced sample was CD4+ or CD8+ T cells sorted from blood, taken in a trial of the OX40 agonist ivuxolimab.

The CDR3 is CASSRTGSSCEQYF. The DNA sequence is as follows: TGTGCCAGCAGCCGGACAGGAAGCTCCTGCGAGCAGTACTTC. The sequence joins TRBV7-2 to TRBJ2-7, with 7 junctional bases fitting TRBD1. Measured from the cysteine to the phenylalanine, the CDR3 is 14 residues long. Only the CDR3 DNA stays, 42 bases, in frame from base 1. The germline V gene sets CDR1 to SGHTA and CDR2 to FQGNSA.